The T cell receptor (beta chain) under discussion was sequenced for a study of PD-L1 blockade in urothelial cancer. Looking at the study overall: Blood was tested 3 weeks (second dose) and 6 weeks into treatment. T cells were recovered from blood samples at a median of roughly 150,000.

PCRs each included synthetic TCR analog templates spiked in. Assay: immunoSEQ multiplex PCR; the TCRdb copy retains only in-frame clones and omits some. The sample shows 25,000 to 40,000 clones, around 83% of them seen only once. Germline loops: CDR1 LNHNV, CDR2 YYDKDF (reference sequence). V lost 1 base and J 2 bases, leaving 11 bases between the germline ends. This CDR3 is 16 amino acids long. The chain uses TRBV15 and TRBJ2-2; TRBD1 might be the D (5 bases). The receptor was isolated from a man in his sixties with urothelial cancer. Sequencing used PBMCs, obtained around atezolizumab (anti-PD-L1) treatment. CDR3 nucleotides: TGTGCCACCAGCAGAGCGGATGGGGCTAACACCGGGGAGCTGTTTTTT. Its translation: CATSRADGANTGELFF. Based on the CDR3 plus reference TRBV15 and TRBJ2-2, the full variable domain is DAMVIQNPRYQVTQFGKPVTLSCSQTLNHNVMYWYQQKSSQAPKLLFHYYDKDFNNEADTPDNFQSRRPNTSFCFLDIRSPGLGDTAMYLCATSRADGANTGELFFGEGSRLTVL.